The 27 T cell receptor beta chains presented below share a single source sample, sequenced in a study of tumor-infiltrating lymphocytes in primary liver carcinoma. Out of unsorted whole blood came the blood RNA, and germline DNA was extracted as well. Reverse transcription of 500 to 650 ng total RNA with a constant-region primer produced TCR beta cDNA. Slightly modified ARM-PCR served as the procedure for the TCR beta libraries. These libraries came from three rounds of nested multiplex PCR. Use of TRBV1-TRBV30 forward primers with a C-beta reverse primer characterized the first two PCR rounds, which lasted about 9 cycles each. TCRdb analysed the multiplex PCR reads with MiXCR anew, one entry per CDR3 protein. Among 300,000 to 350,000 distinct CDR3 sequences listed, less than 70% were seen once. Sequenced material: peripheral blood. The receptors come from a man between 40 and 49 years old with primary liver carcinoma and hepatitis B virus infection.

The CDR3 region has the DNA TGTGCCAGCAGCAGGTCCCAGAGACATGACACTGAAGCTTTCTTT. It yields the protein CASSRSQRHDTEAFF. The genes are TRBV11-2 and TRBJ1-1; D is ambiguous. From germline, CDR1 is SGHAT and CDR2 FQNNGV. The CDR3 loop spans 15 amino acids. Trimming took off 5 bases at V and 3 bases at J, with 16 bases between the two ends.

In this sample, this clonotype turned up once. A much more abundant neighbour one base away suggests this may be a read error. The chain couples TRBV6-6 to TRBJ2-2; no firm D call. V lost 5 bases to trimming and J lost 9 bases, with 16 bases between them. CDR1 MNHNY and CDR2 SVGAGI come from the germline V gene (reference sequence). CDR3 length equals 14 residues. The CDR3 region has the DNA TGTGCCAGCAGTCCGGTGGGAAGCTTGAGGGAGCTGTTTTTT. Encoded protein: CASSPVGSLRELFF.

A single count supports this clonotype. Germline and junction disagree at one end, which may indicate a read error. The J gene is TRBJ1-1, the V gene TRBV11-3; tentative D call: TRBD1 (6 bases). Germline V gene data show CDR1 as SGHNT and CDR2 as YENEEA. The CDR3 runs to 13 residues. CDR3 in DNA: TGTGCCAGCAGCAGGGACATGGGGGCTGATGCTTTCTTT. It yields the protein CASSRDMGADAFF.

Concerning this clonotype: At one end, the junction sequence differs from germline, possibly due to a read error. V and J are TRBV11-2 and TRBJ1-1, with D tentatively TRBD1 (5 bases). Germline V gene lookup returns CDR1 SGHAT and CDR2 FQNNGV. The CDR3 is 12 amino acids. CDR3 nucleotides: TGTGCCAACAGCCGAACAGGATCTGAAGCCTTCTTT. Its protein product is CANSRTGSEAFF.

A remark on this clonotype: This clone may be a read error of a much larger clone one base away. J is TRBJ2-7 and V is TRBV28; D could derive from TRBD1 or TRBD2 (5 bases each). The V end was cut by 4 bases, the J end by 8 bases, with 18 bases between. CDR1 is MDHEN and CDR2 is SYDVKM in the germline V gene. The CDR3 extends over 14 amino acids. Written as DNA, the CDR3 is TGTGCCAGCAGTTGGGGCGGCGCGGGTTACAAGCAGTACTTC. It translates to CASSWGGAGYKQYF.

With regard to this clonotype: The CDR3 does not end in the conserved phenylalanine or tryptophan, so this is likely a read error. V and J are TRBV6-6 and TRBJ2-7, with 12 positions matching TRBD1. The CDR3 contains 16 residues. Germline trimming cut 0 bases from V and 5 bases from J; bases unmatched to any gene: 5. Germline V lookup: CDR1 MNHNY, CDR2 SVGAGI (reference sequence). As DNA, the CDR3 is TGTGCCAGCAGTTACTCTTACGGGACAGGGGGCCACGAGCAGTACTTG. This sequence encodes CASSYSYGTGGHEQYL.

As for this clonotype: The junction differs from germline at one of its ends, possibly a read error. The chain combines TRBV4-1 with TRBJ2-5; 8 positions agree with TRBD2. Germline assignment: CDR1 MGHRA and CDR2 YSYEKL. This CDR3 contains 18 residues. CDR3 nucleotides: TGCGCCTGCAGCCGAACCGGGACTAGTGGGAGTAGTACGGAGACCCAGTACTTC. Translation gives CACSRTGTSGSSTETQYF.

This clonotype was seen ten or more times. The rearrangement joins TRBV6-5 to TRBJ1-5; D gene unclear. Trimming removed 7 bases from V and 3 bases from J, with 10 bases in between. The CDR3 sequence is 13 residues long. The germline V gene encodes CDR1 MNHEY and CDR2 SVGAGI. This CDR3 is CASTPGINQPQHF. CDR3 DNA: TGTGCCAGCACCCCGGGCATCAATCAGCCCCAGCATTTT.

As for this clonotype: Since a much larger clone is just one base distant, this may be a read error. This chain uses TRBV4-1 with TRBJ2-3, with 8 bases fitting TRBD2. The V and J ends lost 5 bases and 7 bases, in that order; junction bases with no gene match: 11. Germline CDR1 reads MGHRA; CDR2 reads YSYEKL. The CDR3 runs to 15 residues. The CDR3 loop is CASSSSGSATYTQYF. The CDR3 DNA sequence: TGCGCCAGCAGCTCAAGCGGGAGCGCGACATATACGCAGTATTTT.

About this clonotype: This likely comes from a read error, as the CDR3 has no conserved phenylalanine or tryptophan at its end. The rearrangement links TRBV6-6 to TRBJ1-1; 10 bases are a match to TRBD1. The CDR3 totals 13 residues. Germline assignment: CDR1 MNHNY and CDR2 SVGAGI (reference sequence). In DNA form, the CDR3 reads TGTGACAGCAGGGGCGGGACAGGGGAAGGAGCTTTCCTT. Translated: CDSRGGTGEGAFL.

For this clonotype: This clone may be a read error of a much larger clone one base away. The chain joins TRBV12-3 or TRBV12-4 to TRBJ2-3; 9 bases align to TRBD1. The CDR3 runs 17 residues. After removal of 10 bases from V and 3 bases from J, the junction contained 17 bases not matched to a gene. The CDR3 DNA reads as TGTGCCAACAGCGCCGGGACAGGGCGGGGGCTGACAGATACGCAGTATTTT. Residues: CANSAGTGRGLTDTQYF.

In this sample, this clonotype turned up a few times. This sequence may be a read error, since a much larger clone differs from it by one base. J is TRBJ2-2 and V is TRBV29-1; D is possibly TRBD1 (7 bases). Per the germline V gene, CDR1 is SQVTM and CDR2 is ANQGSEA. The CDR3 has 14 amino acids. Trimming removed 7 bases from V and 4 bases from J, with 16 bases in between. The CDR3, as DNA: TGCAGCGCCACCGGGACAGCGGGCACCGGGGAGCTGTTTTTT. It translates to CSATGTAGTGELFF.

For this clonotype: A much larger clone sits a single nucleotide away, making a read error possible. The chain joins TRBV6-5 to TRBJ1-1; D is uncertain. Germline V gives CDR1 MNHEY, CDR2 SVGAGI. The length of the CDR3 is 13 residues. CDR3 sequence reads: CASSYTKNAEAFF. The DNA of the CDR3 is TGTGCCAGCAGTTACACAAAGAACGCTGAAGCTTTCTTT.

This chain joins TRBV11-2 and TRBJ2-3; TRBD2 aligns across 13 bases. The germline V gene encodes CDR1 SGHAT and CDR2 FQNNGV. CDR3 size: 15 residues. CDR3 coding DNA: TGTGCAAGCTCCCATGGACTAGCGGGAGCAGATACGCAGTATTTT. This translates into CASSHGLAGADTQYF.

This clonotype was counted ten times or more. This sequence joins TRBV5-5 and TRBJ1-5; 9 bases align to TRBD1. The CDR3 extends over 15 amino acids. V gave up 4 bases and J gave up 5 bases; unmatched junction bases: 7. Germline values: CDR1 SGHKS, CDR2 YYEKEE (reference sequence). CDR3: CASSRGTGFDQPQHF. DNA for the CDR3: TGTGCCAGCAGCCGCGGGACAGGGTTTGATCAGCCCCAGCATTTT.

In this sample, this clonotype turned up many times. The chain has TRBV4-1 and TRBJ1-1, with D uncertain. V was pared by 0 bases and J by 5 bases, with 10 bases between. CDR3 size: 14 residues. Germline CDR1 and CDR2: MGHRA and YSYEKL. The CDR3 DNA reads as TGCGCCAGCAGCCAAGATCCTGAGGGTACTGAAGCTTTCTTT. Its translation: CASSQDPEGTEAFF.

The V gene is TRBV30, the J gene TRBJ2-1; perhaps TRBD2 as D (6 bases). V was clipped by 0 bases and J by 3 bases, with 9 bases between them. This CDR3 is 14 amino acids long. CDR1 and CDR2 (germline): GTSNPN, SVGIG (reference sequence). CDR3 region: CAWSVIADYNEQFF. CDR3 sequence (DNA): TGTGCCTGGAGTGTGATAGCGGACTACAATGAGCAGTTCTTC.

This clonotype appeared many times. This chain joins TRBV12-3 or TRBV12-4 and TRBJ2-3; D is possibly TRBD2 (5 bases). The V and J ends lost 2 bases and 6 bases respectively, with 6 bases between them. The CDR3 spans 12 residues. DNA of the CDR3: TGTGCCAGCAGTTTAAGAGGGGATACGCAGTATTTT. Its translation: CASSLRGDTQYF.

The chain joins TRBV6-1 to TRBJ2-1, with TRBD2 matching over 9 bases. Unmatched junction bases numbered 7, after V lost 10 bases and J lost 0 bases. CDR1 and CDR2 (germline): MNHNS, SASEGT. The CDR3 spans 15 residues. CDR3 sequence: CATNQREASYNEQFF. The CDR3 nucleotides are TGTGCCACAAACCAGCGGGAGGCCTCCTACAATGAGCAGTTCTTC.

Turning to this clonotype: At one boundary the junction diverges from the germline segment, which might be a read error. The chain is built from TRBV29-1 and TRBJ2-5; 8 nucleotides agree with TRBD2. The CDR3 covers 13 residues. CDR1 and CDR2 (germline): SQVTM, ANQGSEA. CDR3 bases: TGCAGCATCCAAGCGGGAGCCCAAGAGACCCAGTGCTTC. Amino acids: CSIQAGAQETQCF.

Concerning this clonotype itself: Its ends do not fully match the called genes, so a read error is possible. This chain joins TRBV11-1 and TRBJ2-7; the D gene could be TRBD1 or TRBD2 (6 bases each). The CDR3 contains 14 residues. Germline CDR1 is SGHAT and CDR2 is FQDESV (reference sequence). The CDR3, as DNA: TGTGTCAGCAGCCTCGAGGGGGGAGCCTGCGAGCAGTACTTC. Translating it yields CVSSLEGGACEQYF.

With regard to this clonotype: A read error may account for a junction end that differs from germline. The chain uses TRBV6-1 and TRBJ2-7; 8 nucleotides align to TRBD2. The CDR3 sequence is 16 residues long. Germline V gene lookup returns CDR1 MNHNS and CDR2 SASEGT. DNA of the CDR3: TGTACCAGCAGTGAGAACGGCCTAGCGGGCTCCTACGAGCAGTACTTC. Protein: CTSSENGLAGSYEQYF.

This clonotype was counted at least ten times. V and J are TRBV5-6 and TRBJ1-1, with no clear D. Deletions cut 2 bases from V and 11 bases from J, with 13 bases between. This CDR3 is 12 amino acids long. Per the germline V gene, CDR1 is SGHDT and CDR2 is YYEEEE. For the CDR3, the DNA is TGTGCCAGCAGCTTCGGGTTCAGCGGTGCTTTCTTT. This sequence encodes CASSFGFSGAFF.

Remarks on this clonotype: An end of the junction does not agree with germline; a read error may underlie this. The CDR3 coding sequence is TGTACCAGCAGTACTAGACTAGCTAGAACTTACAATGAGCAGTTCTTC. Encoded protein: CTSSTRLARTYNEQFF. The chain couples TRBV6-5 to TRBJ2-1; TRBD2 aligns across 7 bases. Germline values: CDR1 MNHEY, CDR2 SVGAGI. The CDR3 loop spans 16 amino acids.

This clonotype was detected many times. The rearrangement joins TRBV10-3 to TRBJ2-1, with 9 bases matching TRBD2. J gave up 5 bases and V 3 bases, and 5 bases lay outside the gene matches. CDR1 and CDR2 from the germline V gene are ENHRY and SYGVKD. The CDR3 covers 15 residues. In DNA, the CDR3 is TGTGCCATCAGTGATCGGCTAGCGGGAAACAATGAGCAGTTCTTC. Translating gives CAISDRLAGNNEQFF.

The rearrangement uses TRBV5-1 and TRBJ2-3; 8 nucleotides agree with TRBD2. Trimming at V came to 0 bases and at J to 0 bases, leaving 9 bases not matched to a gene. The germline V gene encodes CDR1 SGHRS and CDR2 YFSETQ. This CDR3 is built from 18 residues. The CDR3 DNA reads as TGCGCCAGCAGCTTGGGAGGTAGCGGGGCGAAAAGCACAGATACGCAGTATTTT. Its protein is CASSLGGSGAKSTDTQYF.

Comment on this clonotype: This clone may be a read error of a much larger clone one base away. The chain recombines TRBV6-1 with TRBJ2-7, with 7 positions matching TRBD1. Germline V gene lookup returns CDR1 MNHNS and CDR2 SASEGT. The CDR3 consists of 14 residues. The ends lost 4 bases at V and 4 bases at J; junction bases unmatched: 7. The CDR3 region has the DNA TGTGCCAGCAGTGGCCAGACAGGGTTATACGAGCAGTACTTC. Translating gives CASSGQTGLYEQYF.